The 17 T cell receptor beta chains reported below all come from one sample, sequenced in a study of OX40 agonist ivuxolimab in advanced cancers. Here immunoSEQ multiplex PCR was the method, and the copy in TCRdb shows in-frame clones only, minus some. The sample yields 77,000 or so clones, roughly 80% seen once. The specimen comprised CD4+ or CD8+ T cells sorted from blood, sampled in a trial of the OX40 agonist ivuxolimab. These TCRs come from an adult with an advanced solid tumor such as melanoma, head and neck, liver or kidney cancer.

This clone was observed once. The rearrangement links TRBV11-3 to TRBJ1-6; D not certain. Trimming pared 3 bases from V and 8 bases from J, leaving 17 bases between. In germline, CDR1 is SGHNT, CDR2 YENEEA. This CDR3 is built from 16 residues. The CDR3 here is CASSFRHLFLDSPLHF. CDR3 DNA: TGTGCCAGCAGCTTCCGGCACCTATTCCTGGATTCACCCCTCCACTTT.

The chain has TRBV6-5 and TRBJ2-2; 12 nucleotides match TRBD2. This CDR3 is 16 amino acids long. Germline-derived CDR1 and CDR2 are MNHEY and SVGAGI. Trimming took 0 bases from V and 4 from J; bases not matched to a gene: 0. The CDR3 coding sequence is TGTGCCAGCAGTTACTCGACTAGCGGGAGCACCGGGGAGCTGTTTTTT. Protein sequence: CASSYSTSGSTGELFF.

The chain uses TRBV6-1 and TRBJ1-1; D is perhaps TRBD1 (6 bases). This CDR3 has 13 amino acids. V was clipped by 7 bases and J by 6 bases, with 15 bases between them. Per germline, CDR1 MNHNS and CDR2 SASEGT. The CDR3 loop is CASTLDSRPEAFF. Here the CDR3 DNA reads TGTGCCAGCACCCTGGACAGCCGACCTGAAGCTTTCTTT.

The chain has TRBV6-6 and TRBJ1-1; D unclear. CDR1 is MNHNY, CDR2 SVGAGI, per germline (reference sequence). With 0 bases removed from V and 7 bases from J, the gap between germline ends came to 12 bases. The CDR3 runs 14 residues. DNA of the CDR3: TGTGCCAGCAGTTACTCGGGCTACCGCATTGAAGCTTTCTTT. It is translated as CASSYSGYRIEAFF.

This clone was seen only once. J is TRBJ2-3 and V is TRBV7-3; 8 nucleotides match TRBD2. V lost 5 bases to trimming and J lost 0 bases; unmatched junction nucleotides: 1. The CDR3 loop spans 14 amino acids. From germline, CDR1 is SGHTA and CDR2 FQGTGA. The CDR3 spells CASSQRESTDTQYF. DNA for the CDR3: TGTGCCAGCAGCCAGCGGGAGAGCACAGATACGCAGTATTTT.

This chain uses TRBV5-1 with TRBJ2-1; 10 bases map to TRBD1. Germline CDR1 is SGHRS and CDR2 is YFSETQ. The V segment lost 0 bases and the J segment 5 bases; nucleotides outside the gene matches: 5. The CDR3 runs to 16 residues. CDR3 in amino acids: CASSLAFGQGDNEQFF. DNA of the CDR3: TGCGCCAGCAGCTTGGCGTTTGGACAGGGGGACAATGAGCAGTTCTTC.

The CDR3 nucleotides read TGTGCCAGCAGCCCCACGATGGGGGCGCGGGCTTTCTTT. Encoded protein: CASSPTMGARAFF. The chain joins TRBV6-5 to TRBJ1-1, with D tentatively TRBD1 (6 bases). Germline CDR1 is MNHEY and CDR2 is SVGAGI. Trimming shortened V by 6 bases and J by 11 bases, and 19 bases separated the two germline ends. The CDR3 is 13 residues long.

The chain recombines TRBV7-9 with TRBJ1-1; D might be TRBD1 (5 bases). Trimming shortened V by 5 bases and J by 0 bases, and 13 bases separated the two germline ends. The V gene's germline CDR1 is SEHNR and CDR2 FQNEAQ (reference sequence). The CDR3 covers 15 residues. The CDR3 loop reads CASSRPGLVNTEAFF. CDR3 bases: TGTGCCAGCAGCAGACCGGGACTCGTGAACACTGAAGCTTTCTTT.

This CDR3 is CASSHTSGGGLSYNEQFF. As DNA, the CDR3 is TGTGCCAGCAGTCATACTAGCGGGGGAGGGCTCTCCTACAATGAGCAGTTCTTC. The chain links TRBV7-8 to TRBJ2-1; 11 bases are shared with TRBD2. Germline assignment: CDR1 SGHVS and CDR2 FQNEAQ. The CDR3 runs 18 residues. V shed 6 bases, J shed 0 bases, and the junction held 10 bases outside the gene matches.

The rearrangement joins TRBV9 to TRBJ2-3, with TRBD2 matching over 9 bases. The ends lost 3 bases at V and 6 bases at J; junction bases unmatched: 5. The CDR3 consists of 14 residues. The germline gives CDR1 SGDLS, CDR2 YYNGEE. The CDR3 is CASSANAGGDTQYF. The CDR3 nucleotides read TGTGCCAGCAGCGCCAACGCGGGAGGGGATACGCAGTATTTT.

The chain recombines TRBV11-1 with TRBJ1-1; no definite D call. Germline V lookup: CDR1 SGHAT, CDR2 FQDESV (reference sequence). The CDR3 has 11 residues. The V gene lost 2 bases and the J gene lost 10 bases, with 8 bases spanning the gap. The DNA for the CDR3 is TGTGCCAGCAGCTTAAGTGGAGTAGCTTTCTTT. Translating gives CASSLSGVAFF.

This chain links TRBV7-8 with TRBJ2-1; possible D gene TRBD2, 6 bases. Germline-derived CDR1 and CDR2 are SGHVS and FQNEAQ. The V gene lost 3 bases and the J gene lost 6 bases, with 15 bases spanning the gap. The CDR3 is made up of 15 amino acids. CDR3 in DNA: TGTGCCAGCAGCTTCCGGGGAGGCTTGGGCAATGAGCAGTTCTTC. Translating it yields CASSFRGGLGNEQFF.

The V and J genes are TRBV7-8 and TRBJ2-1, with D unclear. Between the trimmed V and J ends, which lost 4 bases and 6 bases, there was a span of 10 bases. The CDR3 is made up of 13 amino acids. Germline-derived CDR1 and CDR2 are SGHVS and FQNEAQ. In DNA form, the CDR3 reads TGTGCCAGCAGCTCAGCTAGAGGCAATGAGCAGTTCTTC. Amino acids: CASSSARGNEQFF.

The CDR3 DNA reads as TGTGCCAGCAGCCCCACATCGGGGGGACCAGCTGAAGCTTTCTTT. Translated: CASSPTSGGPAEAFF. The genes are TRBV7-2 and TRBJ1-1; tentative D call: TRBD1 (5 bases). This CDR3 has 15 residues. The V end was cut by 5 bases, the J end by 6 bases, with 19 bases between. The germline V gene has CDR1 SGHTA and CDR2 FQGNSA.

This clone was observed a handful of times. The chain has TRBV6-1 and TRBJ1-4; D unresolved. Germline CDR1 is MNHNS and CDR2 is SASEGT. The germline V and J ends were trimmed by 2 bases and 8 bases, with 18 bases remaining between them. This CDR3 region has 16 residues. The chain's CDR3 is CASSESNRRAREKLFF. CDR3 sequence (DNA): TGTGCCAGCAGTGAATCAAATCGGAGGGCGCGGGAAAAACTGTTTTTT.

This rearrangement joins TRBV6-5 to TRBJ1-1, with 7 nucleotides matching TRBD1. The V gene's germline CDR1 is MNHEY and CDR2 SVGAGI. CDR3 size: 15 residues. Trimming took 2 bases from V and 8 from J; bases not matched to a gene: 11. CDR3 sequence: CASSYTESDRAEAFF. CDR3 DNA sequence: TGTGCCAGCAGTTACACCGAATCCGACAGGGCGGAAGCTTTCTTT.

The gene calls are TRBV4-2 and TRBJ1-1; TRBD1 matches at 7 bases. From germline, CDR1 is LGHNA and CDR2 YNFKEQ. The CDR3 has 15 residues. V shed 1 base, J shed 1 base, and the junction held 3 bases outside the gene matches. The CDR3 nucleotides are TGTGCCAGCAGCCAAGCTGGGACAGCGAACACTGAAGCTTTCTTT. This sequence encodes CASSQAGTANTEAFF.